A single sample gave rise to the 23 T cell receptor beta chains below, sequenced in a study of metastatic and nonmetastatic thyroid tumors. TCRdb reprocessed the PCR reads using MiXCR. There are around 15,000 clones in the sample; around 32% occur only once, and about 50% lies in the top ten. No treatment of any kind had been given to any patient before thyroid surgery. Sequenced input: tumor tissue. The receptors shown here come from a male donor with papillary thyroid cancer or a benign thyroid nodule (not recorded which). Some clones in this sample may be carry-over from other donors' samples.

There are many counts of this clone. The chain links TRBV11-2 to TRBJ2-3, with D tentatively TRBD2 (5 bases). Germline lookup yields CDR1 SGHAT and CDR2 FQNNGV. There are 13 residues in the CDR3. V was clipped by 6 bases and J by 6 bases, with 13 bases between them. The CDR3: CASSYKAVDTQYF. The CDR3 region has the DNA TGTGCCAGCAGTTACAAAGCGGTGGATACGCAGTATTTT.

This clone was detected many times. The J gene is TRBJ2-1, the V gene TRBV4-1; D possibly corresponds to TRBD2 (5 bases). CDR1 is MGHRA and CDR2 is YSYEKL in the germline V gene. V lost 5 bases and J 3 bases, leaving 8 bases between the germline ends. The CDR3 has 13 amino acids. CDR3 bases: TGCGCCAGCAGCAACCGGGACTACAATGAGCAGTTCTTC. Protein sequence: CASSNRDYNEQFF.

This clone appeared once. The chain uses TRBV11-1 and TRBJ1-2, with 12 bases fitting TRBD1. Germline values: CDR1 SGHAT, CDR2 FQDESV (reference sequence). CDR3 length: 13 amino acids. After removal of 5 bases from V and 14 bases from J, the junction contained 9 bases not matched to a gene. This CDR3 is CASSAGQGARETF. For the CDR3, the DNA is TGTGCCAGCAGCGCGGGACAGGGGGCAAGAGAAACCTTC.

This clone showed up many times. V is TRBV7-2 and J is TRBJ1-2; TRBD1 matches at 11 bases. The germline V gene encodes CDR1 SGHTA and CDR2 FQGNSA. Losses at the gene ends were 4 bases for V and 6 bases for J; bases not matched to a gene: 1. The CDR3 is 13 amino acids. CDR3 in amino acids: CASSWGQGDGYTF. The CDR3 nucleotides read TGTGCCAGCAGCTGGGGACAGGGGGATGGCTACACCTTC.

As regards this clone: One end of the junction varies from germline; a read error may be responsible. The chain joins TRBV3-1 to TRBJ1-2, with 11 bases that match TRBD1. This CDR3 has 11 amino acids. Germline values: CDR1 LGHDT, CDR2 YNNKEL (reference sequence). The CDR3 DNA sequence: TGTGCCAGCAGCCGGGGACAGGGGGTCCACTTC. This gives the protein CASSRGQGVHF.

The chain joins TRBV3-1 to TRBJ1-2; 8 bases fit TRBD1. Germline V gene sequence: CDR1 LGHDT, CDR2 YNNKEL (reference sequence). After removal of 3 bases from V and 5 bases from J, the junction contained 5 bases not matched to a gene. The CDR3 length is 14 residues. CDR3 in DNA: TGTGCCAGCAGCCAGGGACAGGCCTCGTATGGCTACACCTTC. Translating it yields CASSQGQASYGYTF.

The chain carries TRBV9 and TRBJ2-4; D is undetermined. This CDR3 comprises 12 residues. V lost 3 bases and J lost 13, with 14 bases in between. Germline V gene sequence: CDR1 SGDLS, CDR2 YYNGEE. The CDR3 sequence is CASSGSNDHQYF. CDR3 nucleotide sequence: TGTGCCAGCAGCGGGAGCAACGACCACCAGTACTTC.

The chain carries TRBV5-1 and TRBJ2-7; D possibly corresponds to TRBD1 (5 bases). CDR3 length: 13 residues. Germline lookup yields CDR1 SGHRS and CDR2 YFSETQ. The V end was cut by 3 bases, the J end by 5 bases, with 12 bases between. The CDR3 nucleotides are TGCGCCAGCAGCTGGGTCAGGGCCAACGAGCAGTACTTC. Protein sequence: CASSWVRANEQYF.

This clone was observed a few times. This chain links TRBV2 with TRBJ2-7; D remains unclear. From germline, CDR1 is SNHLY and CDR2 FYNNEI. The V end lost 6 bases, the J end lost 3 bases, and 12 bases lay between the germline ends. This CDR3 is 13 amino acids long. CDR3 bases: TGTGCCAGCAGACGGACCGCTGACTACGAGCAGTACTTC. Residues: CASRRTADYEQYF.

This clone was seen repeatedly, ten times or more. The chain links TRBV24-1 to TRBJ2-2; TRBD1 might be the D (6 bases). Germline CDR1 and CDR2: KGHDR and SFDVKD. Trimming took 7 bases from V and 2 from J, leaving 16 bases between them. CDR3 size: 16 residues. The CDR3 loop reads CATRPLGTTNTGELFF. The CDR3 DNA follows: TGTGCCACCAGACCACTCGGGACAACCAACACCGGGGAGCTGTTTTTT.

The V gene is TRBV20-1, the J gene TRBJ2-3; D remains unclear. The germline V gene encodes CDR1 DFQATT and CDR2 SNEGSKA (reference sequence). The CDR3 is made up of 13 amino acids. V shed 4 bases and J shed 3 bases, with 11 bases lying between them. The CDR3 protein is CSATIWETDTQYF. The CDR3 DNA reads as TGCAGTGCTACAATATGGGAAACAGATACGCAGTATTTT.

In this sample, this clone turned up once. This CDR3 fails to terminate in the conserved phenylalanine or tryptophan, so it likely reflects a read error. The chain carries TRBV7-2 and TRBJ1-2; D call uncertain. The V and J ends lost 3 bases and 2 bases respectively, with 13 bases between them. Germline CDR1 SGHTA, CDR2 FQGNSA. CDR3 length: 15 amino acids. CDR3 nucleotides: TGTGCCAGCAGCTTCTATAGACTAGTGAACTATGGCTACACCCTC. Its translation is CASSFYRLVNYGYTL.

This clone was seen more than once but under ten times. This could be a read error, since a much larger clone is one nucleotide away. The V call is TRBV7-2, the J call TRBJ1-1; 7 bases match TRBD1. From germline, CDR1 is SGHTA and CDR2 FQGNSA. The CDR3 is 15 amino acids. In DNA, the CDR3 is TGTGCCAGCAGCTTTAATGGGCAGGGGGGCACTGAAGCTTCCTTT. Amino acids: CASSFNGQGGTEASF. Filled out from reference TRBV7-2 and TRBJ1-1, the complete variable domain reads GAGVSQSPSNKVTEKGKDVELRCDPISGHTALYWYRQSLGQGLEFLIYFQGNSAPDKSGLPSDRFSAERTGGSVSTLTIQRTQQEDSAVYLCASSFNGQGGTEASFGQGTRLTVV.

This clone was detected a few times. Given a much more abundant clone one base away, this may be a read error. CDR3 in DNA: TGTGCCAGCAGCCTAGCGGGAGTACCCTACAATGAGCAGTTCTTC. Translated: CASSLAGVPYNEQFF. The chain couples TRBV6-4 to TRBJ2-1, with TRBD2 identical over 10 bases. CDR1 and CDR2 (germline): MRHNA, SNTAGT. The CDR3 totals 15 residues. V trimming: 6 bases; J trimming: 2 bases; junction bases outside the gene matches: 4.

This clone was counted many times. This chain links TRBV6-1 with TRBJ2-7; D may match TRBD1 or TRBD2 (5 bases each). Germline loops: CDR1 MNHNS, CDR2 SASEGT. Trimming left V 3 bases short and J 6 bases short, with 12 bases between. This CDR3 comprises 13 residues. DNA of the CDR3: TGTGCCAGCAGTGACGCGTCTGGGGGCGAGCAGTACTTC. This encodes CASSDASGGEQYF.

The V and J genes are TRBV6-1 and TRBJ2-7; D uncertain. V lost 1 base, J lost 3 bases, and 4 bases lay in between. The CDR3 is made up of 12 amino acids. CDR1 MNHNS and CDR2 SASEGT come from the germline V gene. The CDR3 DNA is TGTGCCAGCAGTGAAGGTGGCTACGAGCAGTACTTC. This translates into CASSEGGYEQYF.

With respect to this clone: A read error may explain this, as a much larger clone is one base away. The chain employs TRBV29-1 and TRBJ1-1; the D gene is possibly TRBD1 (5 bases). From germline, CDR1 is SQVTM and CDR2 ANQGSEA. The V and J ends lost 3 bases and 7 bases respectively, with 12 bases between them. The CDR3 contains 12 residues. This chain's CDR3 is CSVEVQVSEAFF. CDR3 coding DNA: TGCAGCGTTGAGGTACAGGTCAGTGAAGCTTTCTTT.

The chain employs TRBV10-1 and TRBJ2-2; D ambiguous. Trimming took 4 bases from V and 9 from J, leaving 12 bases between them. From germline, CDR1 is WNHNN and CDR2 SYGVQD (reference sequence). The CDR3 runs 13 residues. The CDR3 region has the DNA TGCGCCAGCAGTGGTCGCGAGGCCTGGGAGCTGTTTTTT. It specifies CASSGREAWELFF.

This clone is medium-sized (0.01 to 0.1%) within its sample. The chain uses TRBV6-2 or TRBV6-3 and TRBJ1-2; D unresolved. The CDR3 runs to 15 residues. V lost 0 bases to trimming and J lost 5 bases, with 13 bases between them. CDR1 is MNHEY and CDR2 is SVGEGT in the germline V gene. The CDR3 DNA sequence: TGTGCCAGCAGTTACTCCGGACCTACGGCTTATGGCTACACCTTC. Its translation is CASSYSGPTAYGYTF.

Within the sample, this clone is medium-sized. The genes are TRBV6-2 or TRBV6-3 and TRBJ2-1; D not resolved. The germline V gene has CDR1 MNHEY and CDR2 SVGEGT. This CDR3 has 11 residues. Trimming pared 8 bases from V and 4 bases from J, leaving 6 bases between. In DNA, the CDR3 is TGTGCCAGCCGACTGTACAATGAGCAGTTCTTC. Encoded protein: CASRLYNEQFF.

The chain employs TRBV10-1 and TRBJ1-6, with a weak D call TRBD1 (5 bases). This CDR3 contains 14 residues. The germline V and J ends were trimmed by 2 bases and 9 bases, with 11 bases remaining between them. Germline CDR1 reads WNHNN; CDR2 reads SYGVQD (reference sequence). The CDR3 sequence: CASSERQGGSPLHF. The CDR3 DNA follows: TGCGCCAGCAGTGAGCGGCAGGGAGGTTCACCCCTCCACTTT.

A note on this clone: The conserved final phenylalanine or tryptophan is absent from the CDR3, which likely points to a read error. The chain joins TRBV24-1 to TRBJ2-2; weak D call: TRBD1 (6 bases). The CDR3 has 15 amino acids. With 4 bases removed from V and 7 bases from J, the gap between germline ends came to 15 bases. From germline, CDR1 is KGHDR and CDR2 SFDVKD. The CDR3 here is CATSDLQKGGGELFS. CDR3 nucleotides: TGTGCCACCAGTGACCTACAGAAAGGGGGCGGGGAGCTGTTTTCT.

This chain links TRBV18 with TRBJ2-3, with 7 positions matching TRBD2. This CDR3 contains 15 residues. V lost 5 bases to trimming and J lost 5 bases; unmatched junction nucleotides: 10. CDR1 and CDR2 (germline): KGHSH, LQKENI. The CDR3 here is CASSGRRESGDTQYF. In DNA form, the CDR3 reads TGTGCCAGCTCAGGGCGGCGGGAGTCCGGAGATACGCAGTATTTT.